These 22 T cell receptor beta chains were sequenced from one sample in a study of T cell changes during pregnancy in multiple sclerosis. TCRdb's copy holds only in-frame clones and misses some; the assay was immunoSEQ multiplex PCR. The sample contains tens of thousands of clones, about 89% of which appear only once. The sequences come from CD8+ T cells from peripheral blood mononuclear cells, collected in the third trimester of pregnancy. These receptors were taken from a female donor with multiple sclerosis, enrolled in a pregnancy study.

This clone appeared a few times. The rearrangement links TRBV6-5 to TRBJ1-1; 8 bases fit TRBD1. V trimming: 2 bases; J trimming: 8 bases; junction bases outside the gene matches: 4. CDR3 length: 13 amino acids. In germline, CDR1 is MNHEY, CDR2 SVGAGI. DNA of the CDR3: TGTGCCAGCAGTTACGTCGGACAGGGCGAAGCTTTCTTT. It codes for CASSYVGQGEAFF.

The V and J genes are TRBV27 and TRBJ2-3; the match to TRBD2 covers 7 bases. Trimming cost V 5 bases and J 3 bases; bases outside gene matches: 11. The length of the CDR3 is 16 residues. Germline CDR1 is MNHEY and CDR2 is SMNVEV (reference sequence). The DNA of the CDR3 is TGTGCCAGCAGTCCCCACCCCCGGGAGGAAACAGATACGCAGTATTTT. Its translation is CASSPHPREETDTQYF.

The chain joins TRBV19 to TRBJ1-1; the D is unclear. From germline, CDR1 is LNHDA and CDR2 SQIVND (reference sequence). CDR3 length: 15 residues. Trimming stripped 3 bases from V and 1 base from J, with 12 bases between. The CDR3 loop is CASSILSLSNTEAFF. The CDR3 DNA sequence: TGTGCCAGTAGTATTCTCTCCCTTTCGAACACTGAAGCTTTCTTT.

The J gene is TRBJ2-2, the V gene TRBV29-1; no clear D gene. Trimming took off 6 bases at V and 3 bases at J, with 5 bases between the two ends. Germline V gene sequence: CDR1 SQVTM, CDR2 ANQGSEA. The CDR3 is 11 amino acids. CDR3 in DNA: TGCAGCGTCAAATACACCGGGGAGCTGTTTTTT. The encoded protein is CSVKYTGELFF.

The CDR3 sequence is CASSLVGTGGNTIYF. For the CDR3, the DNA is TGTGCCAGCAGCTTAGTTGGGACAGGGGGAAACACCATATATTTT. The gene calls are TRBV7-6 and TRBJ1-3; TRBD1 agrees at 9 bases. The CDR3 covers 15 residues. Losses at the gene ends were 1 base for V and 4 bases for J; bases not matched to a gene: 2. Germline-derived CDR1 and CDR2 are SGHVS and FNYEAQ.

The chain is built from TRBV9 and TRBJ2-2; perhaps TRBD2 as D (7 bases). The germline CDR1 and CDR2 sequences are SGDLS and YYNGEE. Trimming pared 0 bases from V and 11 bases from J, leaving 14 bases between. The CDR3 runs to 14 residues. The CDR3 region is CASSVAWGGAELFF. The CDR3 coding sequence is TGTGCCAGCAGCGTAGCTTGGGGGGGCGCAGAGCTGTTTTTT.

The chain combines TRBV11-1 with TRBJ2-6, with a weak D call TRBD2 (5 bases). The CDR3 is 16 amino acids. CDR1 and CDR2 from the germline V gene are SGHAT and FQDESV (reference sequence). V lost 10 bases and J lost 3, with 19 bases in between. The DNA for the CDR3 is TGTGCCATCGTGCCCTCCGAGGGCAGTGGGGCCAACGTCCTGACTTTC. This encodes CAIVPSEGSGANVLTF.

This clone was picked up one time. In DNA, the CDR3 is TGCGCCAGCAGCCTTGAAGTGGGGGCGGGTACTGAAGCTTTCTTT. Its protein is CASSLEVGAGTEAFF. This sequence joins TRBV5-1 and TRBJ1-1; tentatively, D is TRBD1 (6 bases). Germline V gene lookup returns CDR1 SGHRS and CDR2 YFSETQ. Trimming pared 4 bases from V and 5 bases from J, leaving 18 bases between. The CDR3 spans 15 residues.

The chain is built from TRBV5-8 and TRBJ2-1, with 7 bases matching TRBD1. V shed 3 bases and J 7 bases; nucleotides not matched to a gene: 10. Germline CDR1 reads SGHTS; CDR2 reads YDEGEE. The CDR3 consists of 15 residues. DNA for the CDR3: TGTGCCAGCAGCTCCCTAGGGGGCTCGGCGAATGAGCAGTTCTTC. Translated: CASSSLGGSANEQFF.

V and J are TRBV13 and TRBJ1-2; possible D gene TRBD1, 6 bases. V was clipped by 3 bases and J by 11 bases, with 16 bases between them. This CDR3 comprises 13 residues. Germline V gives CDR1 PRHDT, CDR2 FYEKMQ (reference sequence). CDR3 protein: CASSFEGGRRYTF. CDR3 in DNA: TGTGCCAGCAGCTTCGAGGGGGGGAGAAGGTACACCTTC.

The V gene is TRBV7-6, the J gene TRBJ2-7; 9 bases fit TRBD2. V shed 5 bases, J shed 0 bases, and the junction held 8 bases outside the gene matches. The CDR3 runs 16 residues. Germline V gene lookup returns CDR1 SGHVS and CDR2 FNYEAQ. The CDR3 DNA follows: TGTGCCAGCAGCCAGATGCCTAGCGGGGCCTCCTACGAGCAGTACTTC. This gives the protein CASSQMPSGASYEQYF.

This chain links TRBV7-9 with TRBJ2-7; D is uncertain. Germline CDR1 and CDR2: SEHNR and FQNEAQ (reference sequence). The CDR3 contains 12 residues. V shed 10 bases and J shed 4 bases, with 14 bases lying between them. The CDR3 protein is CAIADPGYEQYF. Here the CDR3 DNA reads TGTGCCATCGCGGATCCTGGGTACGAGCAGTACTTC.

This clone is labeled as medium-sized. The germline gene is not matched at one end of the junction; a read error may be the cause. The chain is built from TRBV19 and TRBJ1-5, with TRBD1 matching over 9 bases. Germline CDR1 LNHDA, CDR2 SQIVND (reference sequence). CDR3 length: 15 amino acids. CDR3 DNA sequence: TGTGCCAGTAGTACCTCGGCGGGACAGGGTCGGACGAGGGGATTT. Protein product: CASSTSAGQGRTRGF. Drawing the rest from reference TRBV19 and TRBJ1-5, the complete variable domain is DGGITQSPKYLFRKEGQNVTLSCEQNLNHDAMYWYRQDPGQGLRLIYYSQIVNDFQKGDIAEGYSVSREKKESFPLTVTSAQKNPTAFYLCASSTSAGQGRTRGFGDGTRLSIL.

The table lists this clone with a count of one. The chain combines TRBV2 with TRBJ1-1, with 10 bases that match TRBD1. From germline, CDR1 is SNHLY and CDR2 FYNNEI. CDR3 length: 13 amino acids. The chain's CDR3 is CVPSGTGEEGAFF. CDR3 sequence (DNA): TGTGTCCCAAGTGGGACAGGGGAAGAAGGAGCTTTCTTT. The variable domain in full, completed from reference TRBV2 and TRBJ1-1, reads EPEVTQTPSHQVTQMGQEVILRCVPISNHLYFYWYRQILGQKVEFLVSFYNNEISEKSEIFDDQFSVERPDGSNFTLKIRSTKLEDSAMYFCVPSGTGEEGAFFGQGTRLTVV.

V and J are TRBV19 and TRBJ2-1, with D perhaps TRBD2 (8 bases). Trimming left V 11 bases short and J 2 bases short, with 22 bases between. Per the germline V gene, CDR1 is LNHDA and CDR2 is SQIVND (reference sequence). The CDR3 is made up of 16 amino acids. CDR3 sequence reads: CAARGGRGPPYNEQFF. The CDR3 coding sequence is TGTGCCGCCCGGGGGGGGAGGGGGCCTCCCTACAATGAGCAGTTCTTC.

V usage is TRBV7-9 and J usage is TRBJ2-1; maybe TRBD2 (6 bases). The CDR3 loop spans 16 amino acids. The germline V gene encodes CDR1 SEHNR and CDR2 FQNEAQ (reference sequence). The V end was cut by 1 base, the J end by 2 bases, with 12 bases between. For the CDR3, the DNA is TGTGCCAGCAGCTTAGTAACGGGAGCTGCCTACAATGAGCAGTTCTTC. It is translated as CASSLVTGAAYNEQFF.

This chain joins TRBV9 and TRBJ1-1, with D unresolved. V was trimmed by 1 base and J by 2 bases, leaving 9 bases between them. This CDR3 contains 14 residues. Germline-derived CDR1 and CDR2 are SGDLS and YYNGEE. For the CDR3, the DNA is TGTGCCAGCAGCGTATTTTCGGGAAACACTGAAGCTTTCTTT. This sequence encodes CASSVFSGNTEAFF.

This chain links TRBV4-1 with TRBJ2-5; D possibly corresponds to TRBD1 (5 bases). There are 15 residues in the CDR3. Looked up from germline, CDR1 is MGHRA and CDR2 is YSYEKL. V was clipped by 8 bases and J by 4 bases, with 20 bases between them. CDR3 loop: CASRDDQGLAETQYF. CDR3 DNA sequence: TGCGCCAGCCGAGACGACCAGGGTCTTGCAGAGACCCAGTACTTC.

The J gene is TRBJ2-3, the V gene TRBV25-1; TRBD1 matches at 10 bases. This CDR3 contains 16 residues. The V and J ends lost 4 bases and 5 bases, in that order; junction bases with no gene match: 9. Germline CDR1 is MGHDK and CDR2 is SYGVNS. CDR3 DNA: TGTGCCAGCAGTGGGGGGGACAGGGGTTTAGGAGATACGCAGTATTTT. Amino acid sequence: CASSGGDRGLGDTQYF.

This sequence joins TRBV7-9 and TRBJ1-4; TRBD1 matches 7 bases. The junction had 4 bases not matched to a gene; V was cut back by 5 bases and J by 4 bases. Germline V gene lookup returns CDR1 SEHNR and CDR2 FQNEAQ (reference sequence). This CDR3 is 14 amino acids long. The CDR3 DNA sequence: TGTGCCAGCAGCGCGGGACAGCGTAATGAAAAACTGTTTTTT. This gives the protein CASSAGQRNEKLFF.

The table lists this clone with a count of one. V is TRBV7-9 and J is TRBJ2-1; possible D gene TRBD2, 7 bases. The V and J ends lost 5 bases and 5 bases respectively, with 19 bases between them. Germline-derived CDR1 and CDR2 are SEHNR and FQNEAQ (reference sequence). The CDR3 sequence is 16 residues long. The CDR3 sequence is CASSPISGGFNNEQFF. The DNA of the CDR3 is TGTGCCAGCAGCCCAATTTCGGGGGGCTTTAACAATGAGCAGTTCTTC.

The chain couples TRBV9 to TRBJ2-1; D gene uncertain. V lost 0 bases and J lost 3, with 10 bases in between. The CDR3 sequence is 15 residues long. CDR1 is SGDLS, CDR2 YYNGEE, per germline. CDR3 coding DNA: TGTGCCAGCAGCGTAGGACTCCCAATCTACAATGAGCAGTTCTTC. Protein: CASSVGLPIYNEQFF.